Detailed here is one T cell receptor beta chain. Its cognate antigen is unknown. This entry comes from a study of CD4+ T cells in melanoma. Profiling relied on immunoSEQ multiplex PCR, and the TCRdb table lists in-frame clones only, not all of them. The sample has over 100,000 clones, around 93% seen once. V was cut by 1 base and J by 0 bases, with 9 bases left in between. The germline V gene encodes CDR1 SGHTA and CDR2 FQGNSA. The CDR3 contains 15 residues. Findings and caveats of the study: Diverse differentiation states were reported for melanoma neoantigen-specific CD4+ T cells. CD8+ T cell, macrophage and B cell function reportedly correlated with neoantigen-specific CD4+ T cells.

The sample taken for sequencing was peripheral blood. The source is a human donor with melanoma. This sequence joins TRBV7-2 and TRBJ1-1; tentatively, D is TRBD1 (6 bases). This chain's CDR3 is CASSLEGDMNTEAFF. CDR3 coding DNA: TGTGCCAGCAGCTTAGAGGGGGACATGAACACTGAAGCTTTCTTT.